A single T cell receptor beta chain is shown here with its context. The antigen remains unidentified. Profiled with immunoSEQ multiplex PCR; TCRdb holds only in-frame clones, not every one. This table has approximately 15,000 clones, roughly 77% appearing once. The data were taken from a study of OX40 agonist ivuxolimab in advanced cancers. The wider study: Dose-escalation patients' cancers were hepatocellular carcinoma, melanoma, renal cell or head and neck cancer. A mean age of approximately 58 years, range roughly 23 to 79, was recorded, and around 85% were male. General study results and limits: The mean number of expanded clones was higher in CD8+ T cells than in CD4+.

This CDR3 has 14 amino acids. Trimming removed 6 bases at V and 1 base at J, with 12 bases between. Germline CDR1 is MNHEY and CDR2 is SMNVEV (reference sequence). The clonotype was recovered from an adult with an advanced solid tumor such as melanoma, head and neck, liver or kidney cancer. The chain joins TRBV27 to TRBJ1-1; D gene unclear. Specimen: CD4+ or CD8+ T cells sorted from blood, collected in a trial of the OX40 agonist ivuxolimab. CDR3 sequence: CASSPAPGNTEAFF. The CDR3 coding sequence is TGTGCCAGCAGCCCAGCCCCAGGGAACACTGAAGCTTTCTTT.